These 8 T cell receptor beta chains share one sample of origin, sequenced in a study of blood T cell repertoires in COVID-19. Profiled with immunoSEQ multiplex PCR; TCRdb holds only in-frame clones, not every one. The sample includes roughly 400,000 clones, 80% to 95% of them seen just once. The sequenced sample consisted of PBMCs or T cells enriched from blood (not recorded which). These receptors were obtained from a woman in her thirties or forties who had been exposed to COVID-19.

The V call is TRBV6-1, the J call TRBJ1-2, with D maybe TRBD1 (5 bases). The CDR3 is 14 residues long. Germline V CDR1 and CDR2: MNHNS, SASEGT. The V and J ends lost 0 bases and 8 bases respectively, with 13 bases between them. Here the CDR3 reads CASSEAMAGKGYTF. DNA for the CDR3: TGTGCCAGCAGTGAAGCGATGGCAGGGAAGGGCTACACCTTC.

The V gene is TRBV9, the J gene TRBJ2-1; 7 nucleotides match TRBD2. V was clipped by 4 bases and J by 8 bases; unmatched bases: 15. The CDR3 extends over 16 amino acids. Germline V gene sequence: CDR1 SGDLS, CDR2 YYNGEE. The CDR3 nucleotides are TGTGCCAGCAGCCTAGCCTCAGCGGGGCGCGCTTATGAGCAGTTCTTC. Its translation: CASSLASAGRAYEQFF.

This chain connects TRBV30 to TRBJ2-1; D perhaps matches TRBD2 (5 bases). V lost 3 bases and J 3 bases, leaving 15 bases between the germline ends. The CDR3 loop spans 15 amino acids. In germline, CDR1 is GTSNPN, CDR2 SVGIG (reference sequence). The chain's CDR3 is CAWSPRGLLYNEQFF. The CDR3 DNA follows: TGTGCCTGGAGCCCCCGAGGGCTACTCTACAATGAGCAGTTCTTC.

This clone was counted a single time. The V gene is TRBV3-1 (or the pseudogene TRBV3-2), the J gene TRBJ1-1, with unresolved D. V was pared by 0 bases and J by 1 base, with 6 bases between. CDR3 size: 14 residues. Germline V gene lookup returns CDR1 LGHDT and CDR2 YNNKEL (reference sequence). CDR3 loop: CASSQDSSNTEAFF. In DNA, the CDR3 is TGTGCCAGCAGCCAAGACAGTTCGAACACTGAAGCTTTCTTT.

This sequence joins TRBV19 and TRBJ1-3; D unclear. Germline V gene lookup returns CDR1 LNHDA and CDR2 SQIVND (reference sequence). This CDR3 has 17 amino acids. Trimming stripped 3 bases from V and 0 bases from J, with 15 bases between. The CDR3 sequence: CASSMQPGLSSGNTIYF. The CDR3 DNA is TGTGCCAGTAGTATGCAACCCGGACTGAGCTCTGGAAACACCATATATTTT.

The CDR3 reads CASSQGSLASLTDTQYF. The CDR3 DNA reads TGTGCCAGCAGCCAAGGTAGTCTAGCGAGCCTCACAGATACGCAGTATTTT. V usage is TRBV3-1 (or the pseudogene TRBV3-2) and J usage is TRBJ2-3; perhaps TRBD2 as D (6 bases). CDR3 length: 17 residues. V gave up 1 base and J gave up 2 bases, with 16 bases separating them. CDR1 is LGHDT and CDR2 is YNNKEL in the germline V gene (reference sequence).

This rearrangement joins TRBV30 to TRBJ1-5; 7 positions agree with TRBD1. This CDR3 region has 14 residues. Germline V gene data show CDR1 as GTSNPN and CDR2 as SVGIG (reference sequence). V shed 4 bases and J 6 bases; nucleotides not matched to a gene: 9. CDR3 nucleotide sequence: TGTGCCTGGACCGCCGACAGGGCAGGTCAGCCCCAGCATTTT. This codes for CAWTADRAGQPQHF.

The gene calls are TRBV24-1 and TRBJ2-1; 13 bases are a match to TRBD2. There are 16 residues in the CDR3. The germline V gene has CDR1 KGHDR and CDR2 SFDVKD. V lost 4 bases and J lost 7; bases outside the gene matches: 6. The CDR3: CATSDPTSGGANEQFF. The CDR3, as DNA: TGTGCCACCAGTGACCCAACTAGCGGGGGGGCAAATGAGCAGTTCTTC.